This is a list of T cell receptor beta chains from one sample in a study of blood T cell repertoires in COVID-19. The table came from immunoSEQ multiplex PCR; TCRdb's copy has only in-frame clones and leaves some out. Of about 110,000 clones listed, approximately 79% are singletons. Sequenced input: peripheral blood. The receptors derive from a woman of 80 years or more with active or convalescent COVID-19. CDR3s include the opening cysteine and the closing phenylalanine or tryptophan. The order of the fields is J gene, clone size, V gene, D gene, CDR3 DNA, CDR3 protein. The D gene is left open where the match is weak. Size values are once, few and many counts, or a class for expanded clones, and some rows have none.

>TRBJ2-1|.|TRBV7-7|TRBD2
TGTGCTAGCAGCTTAGGGACTAGCGGTAATGAGCAGTTCTTC
CASSLGTSGNEQFF
>TRBJ2-3|.|TRBV7-9|TRBD2
TGTGCCAGCAGCTTACCGACTAGCGGGAGGACAGATACGCAGTATTTT
CASSLPTSGRTDTQYF
>TRBJ1-4|.|TRBV29-1|.
TGCAGCGTTATAGGGGTTGCAACTAATGAAAAACTGTTTTTT
CSVIGVATNEKLFF
>TRBJ1-1|.|TRBV27|TRBD1
TGTGCCAGCAGTTTAGAAACAGGGGTTGGTGAAGCTTTCTTT
CASSLETGVGEAFF
>TRBJ1-1|.|TRBV2|.
TGTGCCAGCAGTGGAAGTAAATTCGGGACTGAAGCTTTCTTT
CASSGSKFGTEAFF
>TRBJ2-7|.|TRBV18|TRBD2
TGTGCCAGCTCACCCCGGGGAGGGGCGCGGGTCTCCTACGAGCAGTACTTC
CASSPRGGARVSYEQYF
>TRBJ2-2|.|TRBV4-3|TRBD2
TGCGCCAGCAGTTTTAGCCTAGCGGACACCGGGGAGCTGTTTTTT
CASSFSLADTGELFF
>TRBJ2-5|.|TRBV10-2|.
TGCGCCAGCAGTGAGCCGGGACTCACAGAGACCCAGTACTTC
CASSEPGLTETQYF
>TRBJ2-3|.|TRBV29-1|TRBD2
TGCAGCGCCGTAGGGGTAGCGGGCCTTAGCACAGATACGCAGTATTTT
CSAVGVAGLSTDTQYF
>TRBJ2-3|.|TRBV5-1|TRBD2
TGCGCCAGCAGAATAGCGGGAGAGACAGATACGCAGTATTTT
CASRIAGETDTQYF
>TRBJ2-1|once|TRBV7-8|.
TGTGCCAGCAGCAAGGTGGGACTTCCCAATGAGCAGTTCTTC
CASSKVGLPNEQFF
>TRBJ1-2|.|TRBV4-1|.
TGCGCCAGCAGCCAAGAACGGGGGGACTATGGCTACACCTTC
CASSQERGDYGYTF
>TRBJ1-2|many|TRBV5-1|.
TGCGCCAGCAGCTCAAGTGGGGGCAACTCCTATGGCTACACCTTC
CASSSSGGNSYGYTF
>TRBJ2-1|once|TRBV4-1|TRBD2
TGCGCCAGCAGCCGCCGGACTAGCGGGAGTTCGTACAATGAGCAGTTCTTC
CASSRRTSGSSYNEQFF
>TRBJ1-2|.|TRBV10-3|.
TGTGCCATCAGTGGTCAGGACTATGGCTACACCTTC
CAISGQDYGYTF
>TRBJ2-3|.|TRBV5-3|TRBD2
TGTGCCAGAAGCTCCGGAGCGGGAGCATCAGATACGCAGTATTTT
CARSSGAGASDTQYF
>TRBJ2-5|.|TRBV24-1|.
TGTGCCACCAGTGTGGCAGGAGGGCAAGAGACCCAGTACTTC
CATSVAGGQETQYF
>TRBJ1-5|.|TRBV19|.
TGTGCCAGTAGTATTGGGGGGGGAAGCAATCAGCCCCAGCATTTT
CASSIGGGSNQPQHF
>TRBJ2-1|.|TRBV5-1|TRBD1
TGCGCCAGCAGCTTGGAAACAGGGGGACGCAATGAGCAGTTCTTC
CASSLETGGRNEQFF
>TRBJ2-1|.|TRBV4-1|TRBD1
TGCGCCAGCAGCCGGGGGACAGCGTACAATGAGCAGTTCTTC
CASSRGTAYNEQFF
>TRBJ2-4|.|TRBV4-2|TRBD2
TGTGCCAGCAGCCAAGATTCTAGCGGCTCCTATAACATTCAGTACTTC
CASSQDSSGSYNIQYF
>TRBJ1-4|few|TRBV28|TRBD1
TGTGCCAGCAGTCCTGGGACAGGGTACGAAAAACTGTTTTTT
CASSPGTGYEKLFF
>TRBJ1-3|few|TRBV5-1|.
TGCGCCAGCAGCCTGAACTTACAGGGCTCTGGAAACACCATATATTTT
CASSLNLQGSGNTIYF
>TRBJ1-2|.|TRBV11-1|.
TGTGCCAGCAGCCCCGGACACGCTAACTATGGCTACACCTTC
CASSPGHANYGYTF
>TRBJ2-4|once|TRBV2|TRBD2
TGTGCCAGCAGTGGGGGACTAGCGGTCAAAAACATTCAGTACTTC
CASSGGLAVKNIQYF
>TRBJ2-1|.|TRBV7-2|.
TGTGCCAGCAGCTACGACAGTTCCTCCTACAATGAGCAGTTCTTC
CASSYDSSSYNEQFF
>TRBJ2-2|.|TRBV19|.
TGTGCCAGTAGTATAGGGCAAAGTGGTACCGGGGAGCTGTTTTTT
CASSIGQSGTGELFF
>TRBJ2-7|.|TRBV2|TRBD2
TGTGCCAGCAATCCCCAGCGGGAGGCGGTCTACGAGCAGTACTTC
CASNPQREAVYEQYF
>TRBJ2-4|.|TRBV12-3/TRBV12-4|.
TGTGCCAGCAGTTTCCACAGTGAAAACATTCAGTACTTC
CASSFHSENIQYF
>TRBJ1-1|.|TRBV30|.
TGTGCCTGGAGTGTAGGCGGGAACACTGAAGCTTTCTTT
CAWSVGGNTEAFF
>TRBJ2-5|.|TRBV11-2|TRBD2
TGTGCCAGCAAGTTGTTTGGGCTAGCGGGAGGAGAGACCCAGTACTTC
CASKLFGLAGGETQYF
>TRBJ1-1|once|TRBV5-1|TRBD1
TGCGCCAGCAGCGGACGTTTACAGGGGGAAGGGGACACTGAAGCTTTCTTT
CASSGRLQGEGDTEAFF
>TRBJ1-2|.|TRBV29-1|TRBD1
TGCAGCGTTGAAGCAGTCCCGGGACAGGGGGACTATGGCTACACCTTC
CSVEAVPGQGDYGYTF
>TRBJ2-1|.|TRBV9|TRBD2
TGTGCCAGCAGCGTAGCTACTAGCGGGAATGAGCAGTTCTTC
CASSVATSGNEQFF
>TRBJ1-2|few|TRBV18|TRBD1
TGTGCCAGCTCAACCCGGGACAGGGATGGCTACACCTTC
CASSTRDRDGYTF
>TRBJ2-5|.|TRBV5-1|.
TGCGCCAGCAGCTTGGATGTTGGCGGGCCCCAGGAGACCCAGTACTTC
CASSLDVGGPQETQYF
>TRBJ2-7|.|TRBV11-2|TRBD2
TGTGCCAGCAGCTTAAGGAGCGGGAGTTACTACGAGCAGTACTTC
CASSLRSGSYYEQYF
>TRBJ2-7|.|TRBV28|.
TGTGCCAGCAGTTCCGGGTACTCCTACGAGCAGTACTTC
CASSSGYSYEQYF
>TRBJ1-4|.|TRBV7-2|.
TGTGCCAGCAGCTTGAGATCAACTAATGAAAAACTGTTTTTT
CASSLRSTNEKLFF
>TRBJ2-7|.|TRBV19|.
TGTGCCAGTAGTATAGCGGGGACAGCGGGCGAGCAGTACTTC
CASSIAGTAGEQYF
>TRBJ2-1|.|TRBV7-2|.
TGTGCCAGCAGCTTAGTCGGGGGAACATTTTACAATGAGCAGTTCTTC
CASSLVGGTFYNEQFF
>TRBJ1-2|.|TRBV11-2|.
TGTGCCAGCAGCCGCAGGCACGACTATGGCTACACCTTC
CASSRRHDYGYTF
>TRBJ2-7|.|TRBV5-1|.
TGCGCCAGCAGTCCCGGGACTCCTAATTTCTACGAGCAGTACTTC
CASSPGTPNFYEQYF
>TRBJ2-2|.|TRBV5-1|TRBD2
TGCGCCAGCAGCTTGATGGCGGGAGAAACCGGGGAGCTGTTTTTT
CASSLMAGETGELFF
>TRBJ2-1|once|TRBV4-2|TRBD1
TGTGCCAGCAGCCAAGCCGCGGACAGGGTGCATGGGGATGAGCAGTTCTTC
CASSQAADRVHGDEQFF
>TRBJ1-1|.|TRBV18|.
TGTGCCAGCTCACCACCTAACCAGGGAAACACTGAAGCTTTCTTT
CASSPPNQGNTEAFF
>TRBJ2-1|.|TRBV18|TRBD2
TGTGCCAGCTCACCACTGGCGGGAGGGTCGGATGAGCAGTTCTTC
CASSPLAGGSDEQFF
>TRBJ2-5|.|TRBV29-1|TRBD2
TGCAGCGTTGTTGGGCGGGGGGAAACACAAGAGACCCAGTACTTC
CSVVGRGETQETQYF
>TRBJ2-1|few|TRBV10-3|TRBD1
TGTGCCTCTTCCCGGGGACAGGGTACCAATGAGCAGTTCTTC
CASSRGQGTNEQFF
>TRBJ2-3|.|TRBV19|.
TGTGCCAGTAGTACCCTCGAGCGGAGGGACACAGATACGCAGTATTTT
CASSTLERRDTDTQYF
>TRBJ2-7|.|TRBV11-1|TRBD2
TGTGCCAGCAGCTTCCTAGCGGGAGCTTACGAGCAGTACTTC
CASSFLAGAYEQYF
>TRBJ2-5|.|TRBV5-1|.
TGCGCCAGCAGCCCCATGGGGGGAGAGACCCAGTACTTC
CASSPMGGETQYF
>TRBJ2-1|.|TRBV3-1/TRBV3-2|.
TGTGCCAGCAGCCCGGGCGGGCTAGCCAGTTCACAATACAATGAGCAGTTCTTC
CASSPGGLASSQYNEQFF
>TRBJ1-3|few|TRBV19|.
TGTGCCAGTTGCAGGGGAAACACCATATATTTT
CASCRGNTIYF